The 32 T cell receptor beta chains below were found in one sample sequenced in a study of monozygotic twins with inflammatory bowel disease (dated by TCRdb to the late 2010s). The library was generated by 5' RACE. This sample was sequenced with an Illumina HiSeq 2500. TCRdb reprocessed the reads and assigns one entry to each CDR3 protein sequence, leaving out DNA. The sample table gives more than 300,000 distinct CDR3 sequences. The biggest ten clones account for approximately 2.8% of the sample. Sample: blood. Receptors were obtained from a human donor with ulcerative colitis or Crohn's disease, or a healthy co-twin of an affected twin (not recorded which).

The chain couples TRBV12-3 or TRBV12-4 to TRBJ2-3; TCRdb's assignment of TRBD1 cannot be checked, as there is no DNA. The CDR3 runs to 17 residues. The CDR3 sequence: CASSFSGGFLQKDTQYF.

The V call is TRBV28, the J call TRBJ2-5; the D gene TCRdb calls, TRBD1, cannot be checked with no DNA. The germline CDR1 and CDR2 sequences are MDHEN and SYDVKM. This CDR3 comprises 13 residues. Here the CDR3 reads CASRRPPDLDPYF.

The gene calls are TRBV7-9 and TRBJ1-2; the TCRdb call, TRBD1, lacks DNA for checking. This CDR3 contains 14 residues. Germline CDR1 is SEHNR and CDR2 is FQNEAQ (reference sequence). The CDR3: CASSWDRGGGGYTF. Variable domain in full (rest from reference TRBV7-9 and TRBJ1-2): DTGVSQNPRHKITKRGQNVTFRCDPISEHNRLYWYRQTLGQGPEFLTYFQNEAQLEKSRLLSDRFSAERPKGSFSTLEIQRTEQGDSAMYLCASSWDRGGGGYTFGSGTRLTVV.

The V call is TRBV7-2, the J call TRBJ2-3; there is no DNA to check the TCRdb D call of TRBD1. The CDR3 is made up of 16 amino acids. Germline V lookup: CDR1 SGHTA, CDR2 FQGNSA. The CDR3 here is CASSLNPGRNTDTQYF.

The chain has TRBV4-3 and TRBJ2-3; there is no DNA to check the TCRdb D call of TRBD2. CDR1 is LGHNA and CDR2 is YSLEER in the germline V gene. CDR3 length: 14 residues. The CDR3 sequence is CASSGLLKRDTQYF.

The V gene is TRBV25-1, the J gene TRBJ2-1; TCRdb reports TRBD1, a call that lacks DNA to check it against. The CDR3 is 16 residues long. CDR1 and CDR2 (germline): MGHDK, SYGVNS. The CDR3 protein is CASSDFGDRGYNEQFF. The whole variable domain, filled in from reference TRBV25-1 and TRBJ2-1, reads EADIYQTPRYLVIGTGKKITLECSQTMGHDKMYWYQQDPGMELHLIHYSYGVNSTEKGDLSSESTVSRIRTEHFPLTLESARPSHTSQYLCASSDFGDRGYNEQFFGPGTRLTVL.

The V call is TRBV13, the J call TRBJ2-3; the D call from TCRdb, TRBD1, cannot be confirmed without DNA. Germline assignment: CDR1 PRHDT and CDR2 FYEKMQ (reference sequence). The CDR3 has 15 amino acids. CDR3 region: CASSPQTGGVDTQYF. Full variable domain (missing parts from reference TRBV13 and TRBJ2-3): AAGVIQSPRHLIKEKRETATLKCYPIPRHDTVYWYQQGPGQDPQFLISFYEKMQSDKGSIPDRFSAQQFSDYHSELNMSSLELGDSALYFCASSPQTGGVDTQYFGPGTRLTVL.

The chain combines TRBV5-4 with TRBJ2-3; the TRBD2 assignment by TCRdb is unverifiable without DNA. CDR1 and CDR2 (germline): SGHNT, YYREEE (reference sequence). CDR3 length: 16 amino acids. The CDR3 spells CASSLGGSGGQYTQYF.

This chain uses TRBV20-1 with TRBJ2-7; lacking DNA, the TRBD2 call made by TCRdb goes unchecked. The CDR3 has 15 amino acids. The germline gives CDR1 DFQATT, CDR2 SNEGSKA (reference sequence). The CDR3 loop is CSAPRGASGTYEQYF.

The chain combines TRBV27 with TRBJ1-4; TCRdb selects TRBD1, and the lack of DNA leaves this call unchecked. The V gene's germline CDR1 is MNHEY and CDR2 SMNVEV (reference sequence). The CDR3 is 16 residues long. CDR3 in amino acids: CASSMNTGMANEKLFF.

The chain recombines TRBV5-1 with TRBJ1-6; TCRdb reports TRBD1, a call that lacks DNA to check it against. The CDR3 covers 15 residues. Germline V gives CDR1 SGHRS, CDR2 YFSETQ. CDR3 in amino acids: CASSPGTGHVGPLHF.

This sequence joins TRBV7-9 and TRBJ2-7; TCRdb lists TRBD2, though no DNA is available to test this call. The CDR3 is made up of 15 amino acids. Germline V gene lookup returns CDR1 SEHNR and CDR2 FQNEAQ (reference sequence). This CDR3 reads CASSLGERVGYEQYF.

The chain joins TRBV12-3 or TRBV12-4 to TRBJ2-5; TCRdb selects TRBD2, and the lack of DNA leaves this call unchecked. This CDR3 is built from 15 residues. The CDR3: CASSLFAGGQETQYF.

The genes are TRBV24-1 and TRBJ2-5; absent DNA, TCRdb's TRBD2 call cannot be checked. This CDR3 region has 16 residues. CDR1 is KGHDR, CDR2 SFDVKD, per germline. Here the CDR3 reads CATSDSGLALGETQYF.

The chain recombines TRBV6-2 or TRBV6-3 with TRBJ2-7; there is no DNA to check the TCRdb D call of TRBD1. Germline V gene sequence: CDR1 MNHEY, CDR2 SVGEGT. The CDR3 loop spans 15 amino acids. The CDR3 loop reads CASNSFRTLTYEQYF.

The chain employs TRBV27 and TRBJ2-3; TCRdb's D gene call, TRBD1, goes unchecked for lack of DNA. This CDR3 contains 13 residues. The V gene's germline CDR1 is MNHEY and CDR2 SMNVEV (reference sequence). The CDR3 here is CASSLRGGDTQYF.

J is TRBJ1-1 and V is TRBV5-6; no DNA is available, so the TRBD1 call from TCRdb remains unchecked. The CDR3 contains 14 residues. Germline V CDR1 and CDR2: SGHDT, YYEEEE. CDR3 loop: CASSLWAWGTEAFF.

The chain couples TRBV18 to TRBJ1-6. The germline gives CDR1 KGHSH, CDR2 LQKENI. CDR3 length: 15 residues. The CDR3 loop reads CASGKIGDGDSPLHF.

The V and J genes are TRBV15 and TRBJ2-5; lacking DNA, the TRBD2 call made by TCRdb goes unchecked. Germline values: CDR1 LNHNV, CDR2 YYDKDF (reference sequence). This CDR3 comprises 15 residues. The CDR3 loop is CATSRDRGEGETQYF.

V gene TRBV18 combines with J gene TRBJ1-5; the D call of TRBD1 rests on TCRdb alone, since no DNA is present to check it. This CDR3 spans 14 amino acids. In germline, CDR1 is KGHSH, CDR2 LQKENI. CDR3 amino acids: CASRRDTGFGDQHF.

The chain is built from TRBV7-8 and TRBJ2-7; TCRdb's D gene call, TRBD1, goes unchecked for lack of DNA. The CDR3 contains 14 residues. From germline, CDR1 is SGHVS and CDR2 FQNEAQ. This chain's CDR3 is CASSYIREFDEQYF.

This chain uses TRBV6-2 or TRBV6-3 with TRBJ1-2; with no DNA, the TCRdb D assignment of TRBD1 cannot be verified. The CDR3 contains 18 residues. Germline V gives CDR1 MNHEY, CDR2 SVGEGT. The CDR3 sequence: CASSYYGQGASGSFGYTF.

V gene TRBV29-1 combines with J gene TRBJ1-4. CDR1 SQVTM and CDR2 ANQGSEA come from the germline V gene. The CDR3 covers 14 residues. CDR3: CSVGAGQTNEKLFF.

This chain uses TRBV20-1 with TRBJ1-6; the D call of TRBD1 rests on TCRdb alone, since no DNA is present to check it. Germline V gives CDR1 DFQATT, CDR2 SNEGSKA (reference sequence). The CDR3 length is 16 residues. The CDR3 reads CSARDFTGGSVSPLHF.

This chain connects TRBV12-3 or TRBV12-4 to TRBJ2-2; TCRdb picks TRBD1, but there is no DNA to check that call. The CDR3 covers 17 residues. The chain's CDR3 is CASTLGPRKRWTGELFF.

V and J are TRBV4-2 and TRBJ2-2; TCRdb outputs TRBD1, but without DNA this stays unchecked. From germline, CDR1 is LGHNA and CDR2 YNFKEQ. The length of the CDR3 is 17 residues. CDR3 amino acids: CASSQAGTGEVTGELFF.

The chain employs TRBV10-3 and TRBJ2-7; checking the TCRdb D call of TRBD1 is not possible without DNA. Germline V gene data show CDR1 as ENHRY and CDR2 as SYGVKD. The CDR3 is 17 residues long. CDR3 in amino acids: CAITRTGTLGGTYEQYF.

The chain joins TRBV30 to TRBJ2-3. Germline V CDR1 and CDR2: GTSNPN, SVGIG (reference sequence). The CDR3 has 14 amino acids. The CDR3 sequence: CAWSLDGSTDTQYF.

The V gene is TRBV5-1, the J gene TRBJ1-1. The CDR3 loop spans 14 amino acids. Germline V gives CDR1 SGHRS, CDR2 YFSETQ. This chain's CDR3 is CASSLVLGNTEAFF.

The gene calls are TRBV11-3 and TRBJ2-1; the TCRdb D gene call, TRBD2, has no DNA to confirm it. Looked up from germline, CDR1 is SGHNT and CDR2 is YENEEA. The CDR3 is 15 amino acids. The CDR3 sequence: CASSPGGLATNEQFF. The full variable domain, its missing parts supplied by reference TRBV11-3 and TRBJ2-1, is EAGVVQSPRYKIIEKKQPVAFWCNPISGHNTLYWYLQNLGQGPELLIRYENEEAVDDSQLPKDRFSAERLKGVDSTLKIQPAELGDSAVYLCASSPGGLATNEQFFGPGTRLTVL.

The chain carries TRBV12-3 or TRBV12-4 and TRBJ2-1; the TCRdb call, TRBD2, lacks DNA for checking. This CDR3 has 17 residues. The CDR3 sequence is CASTSPPLAGFYNEQFF.

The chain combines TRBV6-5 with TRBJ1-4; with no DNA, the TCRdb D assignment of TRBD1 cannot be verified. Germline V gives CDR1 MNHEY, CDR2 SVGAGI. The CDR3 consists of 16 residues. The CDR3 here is CASSHSRPPWGEKLFF.